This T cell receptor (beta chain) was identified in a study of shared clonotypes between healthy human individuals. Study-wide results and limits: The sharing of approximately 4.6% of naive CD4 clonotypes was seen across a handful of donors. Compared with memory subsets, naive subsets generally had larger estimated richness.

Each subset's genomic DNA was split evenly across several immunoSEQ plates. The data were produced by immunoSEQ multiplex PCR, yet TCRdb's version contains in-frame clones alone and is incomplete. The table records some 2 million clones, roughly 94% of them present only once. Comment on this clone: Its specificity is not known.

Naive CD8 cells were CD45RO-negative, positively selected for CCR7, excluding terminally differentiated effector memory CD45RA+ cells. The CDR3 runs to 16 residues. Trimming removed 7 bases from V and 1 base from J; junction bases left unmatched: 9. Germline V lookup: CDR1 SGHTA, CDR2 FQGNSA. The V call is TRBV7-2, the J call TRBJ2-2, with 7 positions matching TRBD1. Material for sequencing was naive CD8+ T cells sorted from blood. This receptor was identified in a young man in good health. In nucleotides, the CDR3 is TGTGCCAGCACCCCTTGGGGACAGAAGAACACCGGGGAGCTGTTTTTT. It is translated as CASTPWGQKNTGELFF. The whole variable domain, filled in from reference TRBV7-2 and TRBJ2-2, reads GAGVSQSPSNKVTEKGKDVELRCDPISGHTALYWYRQSLGQGLEFLIYFQGNSAPDKSGLPSDRFSAERTGGSVSTLTIQRTQQEDSAVYLCASTPWGQKNTGELFFGEGSRLTVL.